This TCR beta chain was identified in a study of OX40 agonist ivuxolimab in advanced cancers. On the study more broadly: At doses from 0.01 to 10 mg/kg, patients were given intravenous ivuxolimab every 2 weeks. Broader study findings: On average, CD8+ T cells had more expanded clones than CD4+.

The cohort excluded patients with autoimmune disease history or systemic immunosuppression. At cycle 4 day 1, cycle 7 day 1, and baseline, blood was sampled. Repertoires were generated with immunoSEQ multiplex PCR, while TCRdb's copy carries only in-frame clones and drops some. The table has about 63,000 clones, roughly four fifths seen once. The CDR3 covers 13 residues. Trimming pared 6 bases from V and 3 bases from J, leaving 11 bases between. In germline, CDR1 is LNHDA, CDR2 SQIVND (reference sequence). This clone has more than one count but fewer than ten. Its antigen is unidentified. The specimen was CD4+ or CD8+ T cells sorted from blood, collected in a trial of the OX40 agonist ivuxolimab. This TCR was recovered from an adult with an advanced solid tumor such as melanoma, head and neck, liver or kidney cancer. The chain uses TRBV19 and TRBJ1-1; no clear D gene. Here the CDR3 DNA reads TGTGCCAGTAGCCCCGATTTCTACACTGAAGCTTTCTTT. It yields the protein CASSPDFYTEAFF.